The source of this T cell receptor (beta chain) is a study of blood T cell repertoires in COVID-19. Looking at the study overall: Specimens from acute and convalescent COVID-19 originated in the United States, Italy and Spain. Sample material is recorded as cDNA or gDNA derived from T cells, B-cell-depleted T cells, or PBMCs.

For this clone: A much larger clonotype is one base distant, so this may be a read error. Other DNA sequences from this sample encode an identical CDR3 as well.

As originally analysed: Quantification of nucleated cells was approximated via reference gene primer amplification. Method: immunoSEQ multiplex PCR; TCRdb's copy keeps in-frame clones and lacks some. That table is the source of V, J and clone size, and D and trimming were worked out from the DNA. Among over 400,000 clones, roughly 91% were seen once, and the ten largest hold roughly 8%. The length of the CDR3 is 13 residues. From germline, CDR1 is MDHEN and CDR2 SYDVKM. The V and J ends lost 4 bases and 4 bases, in that order; junction bases with no gene match: 3. Enrolled during active infection, Seattle patients were then followed longitudinally.

Sample: peripheral blood. The receptor's source is a woman aged 45-65 years with COVID-19, enrolled during active disease. This chain connects TRBV28 to TRBJ1-2; the match to TRBD1 covers 7 bases. As DNA, the CDR3 is TGTGCCAGCAGTTCGACAGGGCTCTATGGCTACACCTTC. Its protein is CASSSTGLYGYTF.